This TCR beta chain stems from a study of blood T cell repertoires in COVID-19. The overall study: The study drew acute and convalescent COVID-19 samples from the United States, Italy and Spain.

Under the authors' procedure: From reference gene primer amplification, estimates of nucleated cell counts were derived. Sequencing was performed with immunoSEQ multiplex PCR; in TCRdb, only in-frame clones are kept and a portion is missing. V, J and clone size reflect that table, while D and trimming were determined from the DNA. This repertoire shows 110,000 or so clones, roughly 80% found once; its top ten account for roughly 14%. The CDR3 totals 14 residues. Germline-derived CDR1 and CDR2 are SGHAT and FQNNGV. Trimming took 5 bases from V and 5 from J, leaving 13 bases between them. V gene TRBV11-2 combines with J gene TRBJ1-3; no clear D. Sequencing used peripheral blood. This TCR was recovered from an elderly woman with acute or convalescent COVID-19. This CDR3 reads CASSPQLTRNTIYF. CDR3 in DNA: TGTGCCAGCAGCCCCCAACTTACCCGAAACACCATATATTTT.